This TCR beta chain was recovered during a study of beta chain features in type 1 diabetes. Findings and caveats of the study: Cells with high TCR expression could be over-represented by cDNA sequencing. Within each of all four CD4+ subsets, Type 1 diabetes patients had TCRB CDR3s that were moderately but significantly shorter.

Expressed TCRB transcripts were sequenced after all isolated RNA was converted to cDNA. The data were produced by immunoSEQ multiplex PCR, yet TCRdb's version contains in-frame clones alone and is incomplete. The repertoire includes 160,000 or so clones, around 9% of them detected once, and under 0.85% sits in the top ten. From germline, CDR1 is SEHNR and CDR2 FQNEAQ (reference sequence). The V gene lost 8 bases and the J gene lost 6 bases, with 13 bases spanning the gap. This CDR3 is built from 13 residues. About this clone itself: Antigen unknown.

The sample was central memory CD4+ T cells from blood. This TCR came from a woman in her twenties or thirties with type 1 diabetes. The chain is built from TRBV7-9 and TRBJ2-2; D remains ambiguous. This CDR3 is CASSWLLAGELFF. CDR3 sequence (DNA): TGTGCCAGCTCGTGGCTTTTGGCCGGGGAGCTGTTTTTT. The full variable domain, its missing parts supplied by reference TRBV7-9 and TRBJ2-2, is DTGVSQNPRHKITKRGQNVTFRCDPISEHNRLYWYRQTLGQGPEFLTYFQNEAQLEKSRLLSDRFSAERPKGSFSTLEIQRTEQGDSAMYLCASSWLLAGELFFGEGSRLTVL.